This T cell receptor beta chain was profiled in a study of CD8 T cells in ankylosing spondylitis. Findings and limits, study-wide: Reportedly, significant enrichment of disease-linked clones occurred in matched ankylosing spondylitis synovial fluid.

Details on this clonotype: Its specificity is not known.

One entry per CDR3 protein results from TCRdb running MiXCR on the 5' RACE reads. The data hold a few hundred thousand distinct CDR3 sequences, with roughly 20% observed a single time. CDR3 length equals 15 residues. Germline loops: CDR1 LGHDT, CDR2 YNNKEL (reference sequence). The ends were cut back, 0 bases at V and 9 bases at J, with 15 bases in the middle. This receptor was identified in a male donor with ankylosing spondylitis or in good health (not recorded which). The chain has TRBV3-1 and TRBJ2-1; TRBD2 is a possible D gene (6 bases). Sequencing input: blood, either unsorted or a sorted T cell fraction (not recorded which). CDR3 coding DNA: TGTGCCAGCAGCCAAGAGCCGTCGGGACTTAGTGAGCAGTTCTTC. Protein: CASSQEPSGLSEQFF.